These T cell receptor beta chains were read from a single sample in a study of shared clonotypes between healthy human individuals. Only in-frame clones appear in the TCRdb table, and some are missing; sequencing was by immunoSEQ multiplex PCR. The sample has about 510,000 clones; around 96% are singletons. Sample: naive CD4+ T cells sorted from blood. Source of these receptors: a woman under 40 in good health. The CDR3 runs from the conserved cysteine through the conserved F or W. Part of the rows lack a size; the others show once, few, many or a class for expanded clones.

V: TRBV29-1; J: TRBJ1-1; size: NA; CDR3: CSVVIGGYSNTEAFF
V: TRBV7-9; J: TRBJ1-2; size: once; CDR3: CASSDRHTANYGYTF
V: TRBV6-5; J: TRBJ2-6; size: NA; CDR3: CASSPRSSGANVLTF
V: TRBV10-2; J: TRBJ1-2; size: NA; CDR3: CASTLAVGGYTF
V: TRBV7-9; J: TRBJ2-7; size: NA; CDR3: CASSLGGTSGYEQYF
V: TRBV4-1; J: TRBJ1-1; size: NA; CDR3: CASSLGLGRNTEAFF
V: TRBV5-8; J: TRBJ2-2; size: NA; CDR3: CASSGAPIANTGELFF
V: TRBV19; J: TRBJ1-1; size: NA; CDR3: CASTTGQGYTEAFF
V: TRBV5-8; J: TRBJ2-4; size: NA; CDR3: CASSFRRAGPKNIQYF
V: TRBV7-3; J: TRBJ2-7; size: NA; CDR3: CASSLALASSYEQYF
V: TRBV4-1; J: TRBJ2-1; size: NA; CDR3: CASSQAVAGGNEQFF
V: TRBV28; J: TRBJ2-7; size: NA; CDR3: CASSLTGDSSYEQYF
V: TRBV19; J: TRBJ2-5; size: NA; CDR3: CASSMGLVETQYF
V: TRBV27; J: TRBJ2-1; size: NA; CDR3: CASSFISGNAEQFF
V: TRBV30; J: TRBJ1-2; size: NA; CDR3: CAWTVADGYTF
V: TRBV30; J: TRBJ2-1; size: NA; CDR3: CAWRGGRANGSYNEQFF
V: TRBV11-2; J: TRBJ1-4; size: NA; CDR3: CASSLTPGQGHTTNEKLFF
V: TRBV27; J: TRBJ2-7; size: NA; CDR3: CASSLSVSTPPYEQYF
V: TRBV5-1; J: TRBJ2-1; size: NA; CDR3: CASRNTLRQPDGNEQFF
V: TRBV2; J: NA; size: NA; CDR3: CASSERAGAYEQYF
V: TRBV18; J: TRBJ2-3; size: NA; CDR3: CASSPPSGSITDTQYF
V: TRBV5-1; J: TRBJ2-7; size: once; CDR3: CASRSGVESYEQYF
V: TRBV6-6; J: TRBJ2-2; size: once; CDR3: CASSFDRDLELFF
V: TRBV5-4; J: TRBJ1-1; size: NA; CDR3: CASSRGQGKNTEAFF
V: TRBV6-1; J: TRBJ2-2; size: NA; CDR3: CASSGSPYVGELFF
V: TRBV15; J: TRBJ2-5; size: NA; CDR3: CATSREKGAYRETQYF
V: TRBV28; J: TRBJ1-1; size: NA; CDR3: CASGIPGGASLPSEAFF
V: TRBV9; J: TRBJ2-6; size: NA; CDR3: CASSGYSGANVLTF
V: TRBV6-6; J: TRBJ1-1; size: NA; CDR3: CASSYRGRNTEAFF
V: TRBV28; J: TRBJ2-7; size: NA; CDR3: CASSPAQASASYEQYF
V: TRBV6-5; J: TRBJ1-1; size: NA; CDR3: CASSYTPDGRNTEAFF
V: TRBV5-4; J: TRBJ1-3; size: NA; CDR3: CASSSPTPGGNTIYF
V: TRBV28; J: TRBJ2-1; size: NA; CDR3: CASIQAAGGDNEQFF
V: TRBV18; J: TRBJ2-7; size: NA; CDR3: CASSPLYQGAYEQYF
V: TRBV6-5; J: TRBJ2-3; size: NA; CDR3: CASKPGGSADTQYF
V: TRBV7-2; J: TRBJ2-7; size: NA; CDR3: CASSFYPETYEQYF
V: TRBV9; J: NA; size: NA; CDR3: CASSSRTGSHHEQYF
V: TRBV7-2; J: TRBJ2-1; size: NA; CDR3: CASSLGSLSYNEQFF
V: TRBV6-1; J: TRBJ2-7; size: NA; CDR3: CASRTSGLPYEQYF
V: TRBV18; J: TRBJ2-7; size: once; CDR3: CASSPLTGGISYEQYF
V: TRBV5-1; J: TRBJ2-2; size: NA; CDR3: CASILGNTGELFF
V: TRBV30; J: TRBJ2-3; size: NA; CDR3: CAWRVLDRDTDTQYF
V: TRBV9; J: TRBJ1-3; size: NA; CDR3: CASSEEGNTIYF
V: TRBV7-9; J: TRBJ1-2; size: NA; CDR3: CASSLDFVGTGGDGYTF
V: TRBV19; J: TRBJ2-7; size: NA; CDR3: CASSIRQGFGYEQYF
V: TRBV14; J: TRBJ1-2; size: NA; CDR3: CASSQGERNYGYTF
V: TRBV11-2; J: TRBJ1-4; size: NA; CDR3: CASSRAGGAVEKLFF
V: TRBV6-6; J: TRBJ1-6; size: NA; CDR3: CAVGSSLRSPLHF
V: TRBV28; J: NA; size: NA; CDR3: CASSLYQDTYEQYF
V: TRBV29-1; J: TRBJ1-2; size: NA; CDR3: CSVESFYGYTF
V: TRBV30; J: TRBJ2-3; size: NA; CDR3: CAWIGFSDTQYF
V: TRBV28; J: TRBJ2-7; size: NA; CDR3: CASSLGGSRDEQYF
V: TRBV18; J: TRBJ2-3; size: NA; CDR3: CASSGGSTDTQYF
V: TRBV19; J: TRBJ2-5; size: NA; CDR3: CAITDRDDETQYF
V: TRBV5-1; J: TRBJ1-2; size: NA; CDR3: CASSRDTNYGYTF